This T cell receptor beta chain originates from a study of blood T cells in healthy people across ages. Findings and limits, study-wide: The study regarded diversity estimates from one million T cells as underestimates. Roughly linear declines in TCR beta diversity per million T cells occurred with age.

This clonotype was counted only a few times. Its antigen is not known. Germline V gene lookup returns CDR1 DFQATT and CDR2 SNEGSKA (reference sequence). The CDR3 is made up of 13 amino acids. The second PCR ran about 6 to 11 cycles with a sample-barcoded 5' primer and J-beta primers. TCRdb reprocessed the 5' RACE reads with MiXCR, giving one entry per CDR3 protein. Of 1.5 million to 2 million distinct CDR3 sequences listed, less than 50% are singletons. The V call is TRBV20-1, the J call TRBJ2-5; D remains unclear. The end of the DNA is better explained by TRBJ2-7, so the J call may be wrong. This clonotype was sampled from a woman in her thirties or forties in good health. Sample: blood. The CDR3 here is CSAREGSLYEQYF. CDR3 sequence (DNA): TGCAGTGCTAGAGAAGGGTCACTCTACGAGCAGTACTTC.